The rows below give T cell receptor beta chains drawn from one sample of a study of early T cells in non-severe SARS-CoV-2 infection. TCRdb processed the 5' RACE reads anew with MiXCR; each CDR3 protein has one entry. The data show approximately 84,000 distinct CDR3 sequences, around 13% seen once. The sample was whole blood. The receptor set was obtained from an adult who was a healthcare worker with PCR-confirmed SARS-CoV-2 infection or an uninfected control (not recorded which). The CDR3 runs from the conserved cysteine through the conserved F or W. D genes are given only for firm matches. The size of a clone is reported for some rows only, either as once, few or many, or as a class for expanded clones.

CDR3nt	CDR3aa	j_gene	abundance	d_gene	v_gene
TGTGCCAGCAGCTTAGTGCGGGCCTACGAGCAGTACTTC	CASSLVRAYEQYF	TRBJ2-7	NA	NA	TRBV7-2
TGTGCCAGCAGCCATACACGGACAGATACGCAGTATTTT	CASSHTRTDTQYF	TRBJ2-3	few	NA	TRBV4-2
TGCAGTGCTAGGCCCGAAGCTTTCTTT	CSARPEAFF	TRBJ1-1	many	NA	TRBV20-1
TGTGCCACCAGTGATCCGTACAGGATCTCCTACAATGAGCAGTTCTTC	CATSDPYRISYNEQFF	TRBJ2-1	many	NA	TRBV24-1
TGCGCCAGCAGCCAAGGAATGGGGGCTGACGTCTCTGGAAACACCATATATTTT	CASSQGMGADVSGNTIYF	TRBJ1-3	NA	NA	TRBV4-1
TGCAGCGGAGGGGGCAGGGTAGCCGAGCAGTACTTC	CSGGGRVAEQYF	TRBJ2-7	few	TRBD1	TRBV29-1
TGTGCCAGCAGTTTGCAAGGGACACCTTTCTACGAGCAGTACTTC	CASSLQGTPFYEQYF	TRBJ2-7	NA	NA	TRBV28
TGTGCCAGCAGCGCCCGGACTAGCGGGGCAGTGGGTACGCAGTATTTT	CASSARTSGAVGTQYF	TRBJ2-3	few	TRBD2	TRBV7-9
TGTGCCAGCCGAAGGGGGAGCTCCTACGAGCAGTACTTC	CASRRGSSYEQYF	TRBJ2-7	NA	NA	TRBV7-8
TGTGCTAGCAGCTTAGCCGACAGGGCGGGAGATACGCAGTATTTT	CASSLADRAGDTQYF	TRBJ2-3	few	TRBD1	TRBV7-7
TGCGCCAGCAGCCATTCCCCCCAAGTTGGGGTGCGGCAATCACCCCTCCACTTT	CASSHSPQVGVRQSPLHF	TRBJ1-6	NA	NA	TRBV4-1
TGTGCCAGCAGCCAATTATCCCGGCGAGAAAAACTGTTTTTT	CASSQLSRREKLFF	TRBJ1-4	few	NA	TRBV3-1
TGTGCCAGCAGCTTAAGAGGACAGGAACCTTTAACAGATACGCAGTATTTT	CASSLRGQEPLTDTQYF	TRBJ2-3	NA	TRBD1	TRBV7-9